This T cell receptor (beta chain) originates from a study of cytomegalovirus exposure and HLA in healthy donors. CDR3 length: 14 amino acids. Germline V gene data show CDR1 as SEHNR and CDR2 as FQNEAQ (reference sequence). Primers for the PCR totalled 60 Vbeta and 13 Jbeta. Generated by immunoSEQ multiplex PCR, the TCRdb table keeps only in-frame clones and is missing some. The sample has under 200,000 clones, approximately 83% seen once. Among the donors, all were healthy bone marrow donors. In regard to this clone: A junction end diverges from the germline sequence, so it may reflect a read error. Other DNA variants within this sample encode the same CDR3.

The sequence derives from a young man in good health and CMV-seropositive. The V gene is TRBV7-9, the J gene TRBJ1-1; a weak D match, TRBD1 (5 bases). Material for sequencing was PBMCs. This CDR3 is CASSLEGDGTEAFF. The CDR3 DNA sequence: TGTGCCAGCAGCTTAGAAGGGGATGGGACTGAGGCTTTCTTT.